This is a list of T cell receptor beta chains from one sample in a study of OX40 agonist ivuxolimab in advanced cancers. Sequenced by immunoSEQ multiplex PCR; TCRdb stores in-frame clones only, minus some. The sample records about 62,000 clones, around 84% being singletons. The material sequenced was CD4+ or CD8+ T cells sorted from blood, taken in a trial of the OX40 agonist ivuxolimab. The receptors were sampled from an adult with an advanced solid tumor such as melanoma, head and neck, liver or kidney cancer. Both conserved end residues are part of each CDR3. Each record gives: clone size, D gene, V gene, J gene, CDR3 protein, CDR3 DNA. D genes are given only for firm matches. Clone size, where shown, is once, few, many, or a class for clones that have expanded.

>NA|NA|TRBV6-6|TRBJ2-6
CASSFGPLSGANVLTF
TGTGCCAGCAGTTTTGGACCGCTCTCTGGGGCCAACGTCCTGACTTTC
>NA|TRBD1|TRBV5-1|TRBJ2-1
CASSGQQGNNEQFF
TGCGCCAGCAGCGGTCAACAGGGGAACAATGAGCAGTTCTTC
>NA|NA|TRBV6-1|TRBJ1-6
CASRTGQSFSPLHF
TGTGCCAGCAGAACAGGACAGAGCTTTTCACCCCTCCACTTT
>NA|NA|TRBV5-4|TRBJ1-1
CASSLSWVNTEAFF
TGTGCCAGCAGCTTGTCCTGGGTTAACACTGAAGCTTTCTTT
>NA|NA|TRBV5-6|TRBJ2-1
CASSLMGDSYNEQFF
TGTGCCAGCAGCTTGATGGGGGATTCCTACAATGAGCAGTTCTTC
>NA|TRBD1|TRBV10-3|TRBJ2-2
CATSGTGGFGGELFF
TGTGCCACGTCCGGGACAGGGGGCTTCGGCGGGGAGCTGTTTTTT
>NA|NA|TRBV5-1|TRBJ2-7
CASSPIGYEQYF
TGCGCCAGCAGCCCGATTGGCTACGAGCAGTACTTC
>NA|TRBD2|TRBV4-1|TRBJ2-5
CASSQDRSRTSGVGTQYF
TGCGCCAGCAGCCAAGATCGGTCTCGGACTAGCGGGGTCGGGACCCAGTACTTC
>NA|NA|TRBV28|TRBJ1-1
CASSLQQISEAFF
TGTGCCAGCAGTCTCCAACAGATATCTGAAGCTTTCTTT
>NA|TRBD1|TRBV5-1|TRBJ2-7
CASSYAGQGSYEQYF
TGCGCCAGCAGCTACGCGGGACAGGGCTCCTACGAGCAGTACTTC
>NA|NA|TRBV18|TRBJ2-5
CASSPRVGVETQYF
TGTGCCAGCTCACCCCGCGTGGGGGTGGAGACCCAGTACTTC
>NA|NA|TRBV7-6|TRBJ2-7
CASSLGGHEQYF
TGTGCCAGCAGCTTAGGAGGCCACGAGCAGTACTTC
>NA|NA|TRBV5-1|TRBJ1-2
CASSLGEFYGYTF
TGCGCCAGCAGCTTGGGAGAGTTTTACGGCTACACCTTC
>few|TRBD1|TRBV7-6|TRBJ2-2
CASSLVRQGANTGELFF
TGTGCCAGCAGCTTAGTACGACAGGGGGCCAACACCGGGGAGCTGTTTTTT
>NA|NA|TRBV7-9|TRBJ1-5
CASSLAGYSNQPQHF
TGTGCCAGCAGCTTAGCCGGCTATAGCAATCAGCCCCAGCATTTT
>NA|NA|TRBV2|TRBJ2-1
CASSEVGGQFGEQFF
TGTGCCAGCAGTGAAGTGGGGGGGCAATTCGGCGAGCAGTTCTTC
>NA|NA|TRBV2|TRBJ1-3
CASSEPQAPSGNTIYF
TGTGCCAGCAGTGAACCCCAAGCCCCCTCTGGAAACACCATATATTTT
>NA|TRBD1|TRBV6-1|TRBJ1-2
CASTSDRGNYGYTF
TGTGCCAGTACCTCAGACAGGGGAAACTATGGCTACACCTTC
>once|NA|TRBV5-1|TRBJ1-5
CASSSGAANQPQHF
TGCGCCAGCAGCTCAGGGGCTGCAAATCAGCCCCAGCATTTT
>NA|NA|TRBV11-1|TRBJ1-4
CASSPVGGGSEKLFF
TGTGCCAGCAGCCCAGTCGGCGGGGGAAGTGAAAAACTGTTTTTT
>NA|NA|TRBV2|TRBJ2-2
CASTRAGELFF
TGTGCCAGCACCAGGGCCGGGGAGCTGTTTTTT
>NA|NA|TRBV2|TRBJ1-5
CASTPGGGSNQPQHF
TGTGCCAGCACCCCTGGGGGGGGAAGCAATCAGCCCCAGCATTTT
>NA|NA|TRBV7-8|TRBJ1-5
CASSLSRGENQPQHF
TGTGCCAGCAGCTTAAGCAGGGGCGAAAATCAGCCCCAGCATTTT
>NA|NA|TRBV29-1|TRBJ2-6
CSCRRPGANVLTF
TGCAGCTGTCGGCGTCCTGGGGCCAACGTCCTGACTTTC
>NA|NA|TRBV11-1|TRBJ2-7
CASSLDTGSSYEQYF
TGTGCCAGCAGCTTAGACACTGGCAGCTCCTACGAGCAGTACTTC
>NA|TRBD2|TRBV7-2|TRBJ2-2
CASRKHGTSGGAGELFF
TGTGCCAGCAGGAAACATGGGACTAGCGGGGGGGCCGGGGAGCTGTTTTTT
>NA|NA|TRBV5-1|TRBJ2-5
CASSVGGTQETQYF
TGCGCCAGCTCCGTAGGGGGAACCCAAGAGACCCAGTACTTC
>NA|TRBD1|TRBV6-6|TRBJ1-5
CASSDRGRGNQPQHF
TGTGCCAGCAGTGACAGGGGGAGAGGCAATCAGCCCCAGCATTTT
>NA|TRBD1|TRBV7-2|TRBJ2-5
CASSPGTGLETQYF
TGTGCCAGCAGCCCAGGGACAGGGCTGGAGACCCAGTACTTC
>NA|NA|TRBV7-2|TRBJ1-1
CASTLGGMNTEAFF
TGTGCCAGTACCTTGGGGGGCATGAACACTGAAGCTTTCTTT
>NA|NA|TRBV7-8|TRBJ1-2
CASSPGQSYGYTF
TGTGCCAGCAGCCCCGGACAGTCCTATGGCTACACCTTC
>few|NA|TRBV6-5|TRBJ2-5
CASSYGPRTETQYF
TGTGCCAGCAGTTATGGCCCCCGGACGGAGACCCAGTACTTC
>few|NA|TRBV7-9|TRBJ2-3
CASSRGVDTQYF
TGTGCCAGCAGCCGGGGTGTAGATACGCAGTATTTT
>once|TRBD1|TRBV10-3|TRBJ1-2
CASTGTGDGYTF
TGTGCCAGTACCGGGACAGGGGATGGCTACACCTTC
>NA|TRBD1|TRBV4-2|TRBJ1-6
CASSLGQGASGSPLHF
TGTGCCAGCAGCTTGGGACAGGGCGCCTCGGGGTCACCCCTCCACTTT
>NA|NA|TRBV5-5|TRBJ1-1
CASSLRGRNTEAFF
TGTGCCAGCAGCTTGAGAGGGCGGAACACTGAAGCTTTCTTT
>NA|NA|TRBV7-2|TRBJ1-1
CASSLSDGWAEAFF
TGTGCCAGCAGCTTATCTGACGGGTGGGCTGAAGCTTTCTTT
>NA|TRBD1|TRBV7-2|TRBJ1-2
CASSPRTGGYTF
TGTGCCAGCAGCCCCCGGACAGGTGGCTACACCTTC
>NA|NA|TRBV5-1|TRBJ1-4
CASRAVRATNEKLFF
TGCGCCAGCAGAGCCGTACGGGCAACTAATGAAAAACTGTTTTTT
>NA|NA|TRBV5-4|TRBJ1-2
CASSLGGPGSYGYTF
TGTGCCAGCAGCCTTGGGGGACCAGGATCCTATGGCTACACCTTC
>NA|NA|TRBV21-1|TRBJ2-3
CASKPGQGLIDTQYF
TGTGCCAGCAAACCGGGACAGGGACTGATAGATACGCAGTATTTT
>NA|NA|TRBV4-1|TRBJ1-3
CASSQDMFVSGNTIYF
TGCGCCAGCAGCCAAGATATGTTCGTCTCTGGAAACACCATATATTTT